Below are 12 T cell receptor beta chains sequenced from a single sample in a study of vaccination effects on CD4 cells after COVID-19. The method was immunoSEQ multiplex PCR; TCRdb's version includes in-frame clones alone and lacks a portion of them. The repertoire consists of about 44,000 clones, with over 65% occurring once and the leading ten covering around 3.5%. Having been cultured for less than 12 days, the cells underwent CD4+ T cell isolation. It was between March and December 2020 that the person had a SARS-CoV-2 infection confirmed by PCR. Either the mRNA-1273 or the BNT162b2 vaccine was given to participants as two doses. These receptors have no identified antigens. The sample was CD4+ T cells from PBMCs cultured without peptide, taken after COVID-19 vaccination. Every receptor here comes from a human donor who had a prior SARS-CoV-2 infection.

This clone has just a few counts. The rearrangement uses TRBV2 and TRBJ1-4, with D perhaps matching TRBD1 (5 bases). Germline CDR1 is SNHLY and CDR2 is FYNNEI. The CDR3 loop spans 14 amino acids. The ends were cut back, 6 bases at V and 7 bases at J, with 15 bases in the middle. The DNA for the CDR3 is TGTGCCAGCAGAACCGACAGCGGGGGTGAAAAACTGTTTTTT. This translates into CASRTDSGGEKLFF.

The chain combines TRBV30 with TRBJ2-3, with D unclear. V lost 3 bases and J 1 base, leaving 11 bases between the germline ends. The length of the CDR3 is 14 residues. CDR1 and CDR2 (germline): GTSNPN, SVGIG (reference sequence). The CDR3 sequence: CAWRAGLRTDTQYF. The CDR3 DNA reads as TGTGCCTGGAGAGCCGGTCTTCGCACAGATACGCAGTATTTT. The variable domain in full, completed from reference TRBV30 and TRBJ2-3, reads SQTIHQWPATLVQPVGSPLSLECTVEGTSNPNLYWYRQAAGRGLQLLFYSVGIGQISSEVPQNLSASRPQDRQFILSSKKLLLSDSGFYLCAWRAGLRTDTQYFGPGTRLTVL.

This clone was picked up a small number of times. The CDR3 is CASSLAGGNSPLHF. CDR3 bases: TGCGCCAGCAGCTTGGCCGGGGGTAATTCACCCCTCCACTTT. The chain carries TRBV5-1 and TRBJ1-6; maybe TRBD1 (5 bases). Trimming shortened V by 0 bases and J by 6 bases, and 7 bases separated the two germline ends. CDR1 and CDR2 from the germline V gene are SGHRS and YFSETQ. The CDR3 covers 14 residues.

V gene TRBV5-6 combines with J gene TRBJ1-6; D is possibly TRBD1 (5 bases). Germline values: CDR1 SGHDT, CDR2 YYEEEE. V lost 2 bases and J 6 bases, leaving 12 bases between the germline ends. There are 15 residues in the CDR3. In DNA, the CDR3 is TGTGCCAGCAGCTTCGGGAAGGGGACTAATTCACCCCTCCACTTT. This encodes CASSFGKGTNSPLHF. Full variable domain (rest looked up from reference TRBV5-6 and TRBJ1-6): DAGVTQSPTHLIKTRGQQVTLRCSPKSGHDTVSWYQQALGQGPQFIFQYYEEEERQRGNFPDRFSGHQFPNYSSELNVNALLLGDSALYLCASSFGKGTNSPLHFGNGTRLTVT.

The chain joins TRBV18 to TRBJ1-3; tentatively, D is TRBD1 (6 bases). Germline assignment: CDR1 KGHSH and CDR2 LQKENI. The CDR3 contains 17 residues. Trimming took off 3 bases at V and 1 base at J, with 16 bases between the two ends. DNA for the CDR3: TGTGCCAGCTCACCCATTCGGGACAAGGTTTCTGGAAACACCATATATTTT. Protein product: CASSPIRDKVSGNTIYF. The complete variable domain, with remaining parts taken from reference TRBV18 and TRBJ1-3, reads NAGVMQNPRHLVRRRGQEARLRCSPMKGHSHVYWYRQLPEEGLKFMVYLQKENIIDESGMPKERFSAEFPKEGPSILRIQQVVRGDSAAYFCASSPIRDKVSGNTIYFGEGSWLTVV.

V usage is TRBV5-6 and J usage is TRBJ1-2, with D unresolved. CDR1 and CDR2 from the germline V gene are SGHDT and YYEEEE. V was shortened by 2 bases and J by 7 bases, with 21 bases between the two germline ends. The CDR3 is 16 residues long. The DNA of the CDR3 is TGTGCCAGCAGCTTCTGGTCCGGTTCTAGGGTTGGTGGCTACACCTTC. Its translation is CASSFWSGSRVGGYTF.

The chain couples TRBV18 to TRBJ2-1; 9 bases map to TRBD2. The CDR3 loop spans 17 amino acids. From germline, CDR1 is KGHSH and CDR2 LQKENI. Unmatched junction bases numbered 13, after V lost 2 bases and J lost 8 bases. The chain's CDR3 is CASSPVAGVFGADEQFF. CDR3 DNA sequence: TGTGCCAGCTCACCAGTAGCGGGGGTGTTTGGGGCGGATGAGCAGTTCTTC.

The chain employs TRBV15 and TRBJ2-2, with TRBD1 matching 7 bases. The CDR3 contains 17 residues. The germline V gene encodes CDR1 LNHNV and CDR2 YYDKDF (reference sequence). The V segment lost 0 bases and the J segment 4 bases; nucleotides outside the gene matches: 8. For the CDR3, the DNA is TGTGCCACCAGCAGAGATGTCGGACAGGTGGGCACCGGGGAGCTGTTTTTT. Protein sequence: CATSRDVGQVGTGELFF.

This clone appeared a few times. The CDR3 nucleotides are TGTGCCAGCAGCTTCGGGGGAAACAATGAGCAGTTCTTC. Protein sequence: CASSFGGNNEQFF. The chain has TRBV5-5 and TRBJ2-1, with a possible D match to TRBD2 (6 bases). The germline V gene has CDR1 SGHKS and CDR2 YYEKEE (reference sequence). V was clipped by 2 bases and J by 5 bases, with 8 bases between them. The length of the CDR3 is 13 residues.

This chain joins TRBV2 and TRBJ2-1; D unresolved. The CDR3 consists of 16 residues. V was trimmed by 0 bases and J by 4 bases, leaving 13 bases between them. Germline V gives CDR1 SNHLY, CDR2 FYNNEI. CDR3 sequence reads: CASSEAGPLDYNEQFF. CDR3 nucleotides: TGTGCCAGCAGTGAAGCCGGACCTTTGGATTACAATGAGCAGTTCTTC.

The CDR3 nucleotides are TGTGCCAGCAGCTCCCTAGCGGGGGGAGGGCAGACCCAGTACTTC. It translates to CASSSLAGGGQTQYF. The V call is TRBV7-2, the J call TRBJ2-5, with 11 bases identical to TRBD2. The V segment lost 4 bases and the J segment 6 bases; nucleotides outside the gene matches: 7. Germline assignment: CDR1 SGHTA and CDR2 FQGNSA. This CDR3 is built from 15 residues.

The chain couples TRBV9 to TRBJ2-1; 7 nucleotides line up with TRBD2. The V segment lost 4 bases and the J segment 0 bases; nucleotides outside the gene matches: 4. This CDR3 contains 15 residues. CDR1 and CDR2 from the germline V gene are SGDLS and YYNGEE. The CDR3 DNA reads as TGTGCCAGCAGCAGGGAGGGGAGCTCCTACAATGAGCAGTTCTTC. Residues: CASSREGSSYNEQFF.